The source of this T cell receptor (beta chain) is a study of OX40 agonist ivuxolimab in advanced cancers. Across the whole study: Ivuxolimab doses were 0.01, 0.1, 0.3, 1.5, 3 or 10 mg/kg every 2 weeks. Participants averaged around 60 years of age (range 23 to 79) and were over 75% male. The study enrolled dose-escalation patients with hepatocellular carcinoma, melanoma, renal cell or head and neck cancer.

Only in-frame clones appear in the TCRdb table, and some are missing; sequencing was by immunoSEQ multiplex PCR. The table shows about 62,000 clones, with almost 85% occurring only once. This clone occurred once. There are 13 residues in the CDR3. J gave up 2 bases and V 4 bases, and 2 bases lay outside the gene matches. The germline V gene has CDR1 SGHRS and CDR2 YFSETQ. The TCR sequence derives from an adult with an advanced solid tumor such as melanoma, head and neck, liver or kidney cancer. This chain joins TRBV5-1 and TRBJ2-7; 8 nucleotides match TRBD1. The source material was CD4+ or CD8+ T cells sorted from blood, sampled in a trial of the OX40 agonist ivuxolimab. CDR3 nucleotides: TGCGCCAGCAGCCTGGACAGGGCCTACGAGCAGTACTTC. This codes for CASSLDRAYEQYF. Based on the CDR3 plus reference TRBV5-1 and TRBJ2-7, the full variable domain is KAGVTQTPRYLIKTRGQQVTLSCSPISGHRSVSWYQQTPGQGLQFLFEYFSETQRNKGNFPGRFSGRQFSNSRSEMNVSTLELGDSALYLCASSLDRAYEQYFGPGTRLTVT.